The rows below give T cell receptor beta chains drawn from one sample of a study of T-cell memory formation after mild COVID-19. MiXCR was run by TCRdb on the 5' RACE reads, yielding one entry per CDR3 protein. There are about 360,000 distinct CDR3 sequences in the sample; over 13% occur only once, and around 22% lies in the top ten. The specimen was PBMCs or a T cell subset sorted from them (not recorded which). These receptors all come from a man aged 18 to 29 who had mild COVID-19 (a few samples of this study predate the infection). Cell type and time point are not known. Both conserved end residues are part of each CDR3. A D gene is named only where the DNA matches it firmly. Size tells how often a clone was seen (once, few, many) or the class of an expanded clone, and some rows leave it out.

D | size | J | V | DNA | CDR3
. | few | TRBJ2-7 | TRBV7-2 | TGTGCCAGCAGCTTATCGCCTAGAGAAATCGAGCAGTACTTC | CASSLSPREIEQYF
. | few | TRBJ2-5 | TRBV12-3/TRBV12-4 | TGTGCCAGCAGCCACCTGGGGCGCCAAGAGACCCAGTACTTC | CASSHLGRQETQYF
. | . | TRBJ1-2 | TRBV14 | TGTGCCAGCAGCCAAGATCTGAATAACTATGGCTACACCTTC | CASSQDLNNYGYTF
TRBD1 | few | TRBJ1-6 | TRBV6-5 | TGTGCCAGCAGCCGAAAGACAGGGAGGATTGCGAAATCACCCCTCCACTTT | CASSRKTGRIAKSPLHF
. | . | TRBJ2-5 | TRBV27 | TGTGCCAGCAGTCCCCTCGGAGGTACTCAGACCCAGTACTTC | CASSPLGGTQTQYF
TRBD1 | few | TRBJ1-1 | TRBV5-1 | TGCGCCAGCAGCCCCAGGGGGGATGTGAACACTGAAGCTTTCTTT | CASSPRGDVNTEAFF
. | . | TRBJ1-2 | TRBV11-2 | TGTGCCAGCAGCTTACGGGTCGGCGGGGCGGATGGCTACACCTTC | CASSLRVGGADGYTF
. | many | TRBJ1-1 | TRBV10-2 | TGCGCCAGCAGTGAGTACAGGGTGGGCACTGAAGCTTTCTTT | CASSEYRVGTEAFF
. | . | TRBJ1-2 | TRBV4-2 | TGTGCCAGCAGCCAAGATAGCGCTAAGCCAGGGATTGTGGGCTACACCTTC | CASSQDSAKPGIVGYTF
TRBD1 | . | TRBJ1-2 | TRBV29-1 | TGCAGCGTTGAAGATCGGTCGACAGGGATCTATGGCTACACCTTC | CSVEDRSTGIYGYTF
. | few | TRBJ2-1 | TRBV11-2 | TGTGCCAGCAGCTTTCACGCGGAGCAGTTCTTC | CASSFHAEQFF
. | few | TRBJ1-5 | TRBV12-3/TRBV12-4 | TGTGCCAGCAACTTAGGTGGAATCGATAGCAATCAGCCCCAGCATTTT | CASNLGGIDSNQPQHF
. | few | TRBJ1-2 | TRBV7-8 | TGTGCCAGCAGCTTAGGTCGTAGGAACTATGGCTACACCTTC | CASSLGRRNYGYTF
TRBD2 | . | TRBJ2-3 | TRBV11-2 | TGTGCCAGCAGCTCGCTAGCGGGGGGCACAGATACGCAGTATTTT | CASSSLAGGTDTQYF
TRBD1 | . | TRBJ1-1 | TRBV15 | TGTGCCACCAGCAGACCTGGACAGGGAATGAACACTGAAGCTTTCTTT | CATSRPGQGMNTEAFF